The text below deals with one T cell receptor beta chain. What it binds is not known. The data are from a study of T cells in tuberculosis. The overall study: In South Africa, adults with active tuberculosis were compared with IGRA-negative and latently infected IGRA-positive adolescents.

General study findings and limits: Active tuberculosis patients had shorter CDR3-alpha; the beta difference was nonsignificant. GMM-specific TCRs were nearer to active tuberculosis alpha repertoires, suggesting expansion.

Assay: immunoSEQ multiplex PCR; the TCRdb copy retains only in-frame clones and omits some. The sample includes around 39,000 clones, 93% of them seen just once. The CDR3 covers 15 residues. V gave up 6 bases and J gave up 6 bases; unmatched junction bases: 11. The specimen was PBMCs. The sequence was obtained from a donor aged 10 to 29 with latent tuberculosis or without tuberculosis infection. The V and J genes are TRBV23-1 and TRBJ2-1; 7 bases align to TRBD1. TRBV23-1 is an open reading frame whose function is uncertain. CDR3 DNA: TGCGCCAGCAGGGGTGGGTCAGGGGGAAGCAATGAGCAGTTCTTC. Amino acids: CASRGGSGGSNEQFF.